The 24 T cell receptor beta chains in this list originate from one sample, sequenced in a study of blood T cell repertoires in COVID-19. Sequencing was performed with immunoSEQ multiplex PCR; in TCRdb, only in-frame clones are kept and a portion is missing. The sample has about 200,000 clones, 81% seen once. Sequenced material: peripheral blood. These receptors originate from a woman aged 80 or older with acute or convalescent COVID-19.

This rearrangement joins TRBV7-6 to TRBJ1-2; 8 bases are a match to TRBD1. Germline V gives CDR1 SGHVS, CDR2 FNYEAQ. The CDR3 has 13 amino acids. V lost 6 bases, J lost 6 bases, and 6 bases stayed unmatched. The CDR3 bases are TGTGCCAGCAGTAGAGGACAGGGCGATGGCTACACCTTC. This sequence encodes CASSRGQGDGYTF.

The chain employs TRBV29-1 and TRBJ2-7; 8 positions agree with TRBD1. Germline CDR1 reads SQVTM; CDR2 reads ANQGSEA. V dropped 3 bases and J dropped 2; count of bases not matched to a gene: 6. This CDR3 is 14 amino acids long. The CDR3 here is CSVEGPGGTYEQYF. The CDR3 DNA follows: TGCAGCGTTGAGGGCCCAGGGGGCACCTACGAGCAGTACTTC.

The chain employs TRBV7-2 and TRBJ1-2; a weak D match, TRBD1 (6 bases). V gave up 0 bases and J gave up 2 bases, with 10 bases separating them. The CDR3 loop spans 15 amino acids. CDR1 and CDR2 (germline): SGHTA, FQGNSA. CDR3 nucleotide sequence: TGTGCCAGCAGCTTAGCGGGGGCAGGCAACTATGGCTACACCTTC. Translation: CASSLAGAGNYGYTF.

This chain connects TRBV30 to TRBJ1-6; D might be TRBD1 (6 bases). This CDR3 has 14 residues. From germline, CDR1 is GTSNPN and CDR2 SVGIG (reference sequence). The germline V and J ends were trimmed by 2 bases and 5 bases, with 10 bases remaining between them. CDR3 loop: CAWSRGGDNSPLHF. In DNA, the CDR3 is TGTGCCTGGAGTAGGGGGGGGGATAATTCACCCCTCCACTTT.

Comment on this clone: Other DNA sequences in this specimen translate into the identical CDR3. This chain links TRBV5-1 with TRBJ1-1; D possibly corresponds to TRBD1 (6 bases). The CDR3 is made up of 15 amino acids. The ends were cut back, 0 bases at V and 0 bases at J, with 9 bases in the middle. Germline-derived CDR1 and CDR2 are SGHRS and YFSETQ. The CDR3 nucleotides are TGCGCCAGCAGCTTGGGTCCAGGGGTGAACACTGAAGCTTTCTTT. It translates to CASSLGPGVNTEAFF.

In DNA form, the CDR3 reads TGTGCCAGCAGTACCCCGAGGATAGGACTAGCGGGGCACACAGATACGCAGTATTTT. It translates to CASSTPRIGLAGHTDTQYF. The V and J genes are TRBV6-2 or TRBV6-3 and TRBJ2-3; 12 bases line up with TRBD2. The CDR3 runs 19 residues. V lost 5 bases to trimming and J lost 2 bases; unmatched junction nucleotides: 14. CDR1 is MNHEY, CDR2 SVGEGT, per germline.

The rearrangement joins TRBV20-1 to TRBJ1-5, with TRBD1 matching 7 bases. Germline assignment: CDR1 DFQATT and CDR2 SNEGSKA (reference sequence). This CDR3 is built from 16 residues. V dropped 3 bases and J dropped 7; count of bases not matched to a gene: 15. For the CDR3, the DNA is TGCAGTGCTAGTCCCGGACAGGACCCCTGGGGGCAGCCCCAGCATTTT. Amino acids: CSASPGQDPWGQPQHF.

The count of this clone is one. The chain is built from TRBV28 and TRBJ1-6; 7 nucleotides agree with TRBD1. The CDR3 runs 16 residues. CDR1 and CDR2 from the germline V gene are MDHEN and SYDVKM. V dropped 2 bases and J dropped 7; count of bases not matched to a gene: 8. The CDR3 loop reads CASSLRDSGWNSPLHF. In nucleotides, the CDR3 is TGTGCCAGCAGTTTACGGGACAGTGGGTGGAATTCACCCCTCCACTTT.

The V and J genes are TRBV5-6 and TRBJ2-7; D is perhaps TRBD2 (7 bases). The CDR3 loop spans 13 amino acids. V shed 1 base and J shed 6 bases, with 11 bases lying between them. The V gene's germline CDR1 is SGHDT and CDR2 YYEEEE. CDR3 in amino acids: CASSLYRGGEQYF. Written as DNA, the CDR3 is TGTGCCAGCAGCTTGTATAGGGGGGGCGAGCAGTACTTC. Looking up the rest from reference TRBV5-6 and TRBJ2-7 gives the full variable domain: DAGVTQSPTHLIKTRGQQVTLRCSPKSGHDTVSWYQQALGQGPQFIFQYYEEEERQRGNFPDRFSGHQFPNYSSELNVNALLLGDSALYLCASSLYRGGEQYFGPGTRLTVT.

In this sample, this clone turned up a few times. V and J are TRBV27 and TRBJ1-2; D is possibly TRBD1 (5 bases). Germline-derived CDR1 and CDR2 are MNHEY and SMNVEV (reference sequence). The CDR3 has 13 amino acids. V was pared by 5 bases and J by 6 bases, with 13 bases between. CDR3 DNA sequence: TGTGCCAGCAGTCCGTGGGGCGCCGATGGCTACACCTTC. Its translation is CASSPWGADGYTF.

The V gene is TRBV5-4, the J gene TRBJ1-4; 8 bases match TRBD1. After removal of 3 bases from V and 4 bases from J, the junction contained 5 bases not matched to a gene. The germline V gene encodes CDR1 SGHNT and CDR2 YYREEE (reference sequence). The CDR3 contains 15 residues. CDR3 DNA: TGTGCCAGCAGCTCGGGACAGGAAATTAATGAAAAACTGTTTTTT. As protein: CASSSGQEINEKLFF. Full variable domain (rest looked up from reference TRBV5-4 and TRBJ1-4): ETGVTQSPTHLIKTRGQQVTLRCSSQSGHNTVSWYQQALGQGPQFIFQYYREEENGRGNFPPRFSGLQFPNYSSELNVNALELDDSALYLCASSSGQEINEKLFFGSGTQLSVL.

The CDR3 DNA reads TGTGCCAGCAGCCTGGTCGGACAGCAAGAGACCCAGTACTTC. This encodes CASSLVGQQETQYF. The chain combines TRBV11-2 with TRBJ2-5, with a tentative D call TRBD1 (6 bases). The length of the CDR3 is 14 residues. Germline assignment: CDR1 SGHAT and CDR2 FQNNGV. V lost 5 bases to trimming and J lost 2 bases, with 12 bases between them.

The chain links TRBV5-1 to TRBJ1-2, with 11 bases matching TRBD1. Germline loops: CDR1 SGHRS, CDR2 YFSETQ. V lost 4 bases and J lost 7; bases outside the gene matches: 9. This CDR3 contains 15 residues. In DNA form, the CDR3 reads TGCGCCAGCAGCGAGGCCGGGACAGGGGGAAGTGGCTACACCTTC. Protein: CASSEAGTGGSGYTF.

The rearrangement links TRBV11-2 to TRBJ1-4; possibly TRBD1 for D (6 bases). The CDR3 is 16 residues long. Germline CDR1 is SGHAT and CDR2 is FQNNGV. V was cut by 0 bases and J by 7 bases, with 15 bases left in between. The CDR3 sequence: CASSLDPLGAGEKLFF. The CDR3 DNA reads as TGTGCCAGCAGCTTAGACCCCCTGGGGGCCGGTGAAAAACTGTTTTTT.

This clone came up once. The V and J genes are TRBV30 and TRBJ1-1, with 11 bases fitting TRBD1. CDR1 and CDR2 from the germline V gene are GTSNPN and SVGIG (reference sequence). V dropped 3 bases and J dropped 4; count of bases not matched to a gene: 4. The CDR3 loop spans 14 amino acids. CDR3 region: CAWRRTGGVTEAFF. The CDR3 nucleotides are TGTGCCTGGAGAAGGACAGGGGGCGTCACTGAAGCTTTCTTT.

This clone has a single count. This chain links TRBV11-3 with TRBJ1-5, with no clear D. The CDR3 is 16 residues long. CDR1 and CDR2 (germline): SGHNT, YENEEA. V was cut by 8 bases and J by 0 bases, with 17 bases left in between. CDR3 sequence reads: CASGQTSCYSNQPQHF. As DNA, the CDR3 is TGTGCCAGCGGGCAGACCTCTTGCTATAGCAATCAGCCCCAGCATTTT. Together with reference TRBV11-3 and TRBJ1-5, the CDR3 gives the full variable domain: EAGVVQSPRYKIIEKKQPVAFWCNPISGHNTLYWYLQNLGQGPELLIRYENEEAVDDSQLPKDRFSAERLKGVDSTLKIQPAELGDSAVYLCASGQTSCYSNQPQHFGDGTRLSIL.

The chain employs TRBV15 and TRBJ2-7; TRBD1 matches 8 bases. This CDR3 is built from 14 residues. The germline V gene has CDR1 LNHNV and CDR2 YYDKDF (reference sequence). With 5 bases clipped from V and 2 bases from J, the junction kept 5 bases outside the gene matches. DNA for the CDR3: TGTGCCACCAGCCGTGGACAGGGACCCTACGAGCAGTACTTC. Amino acid sequence: CATSRGQGPYEQYF. The entire variable domain, with the rest obtained from reference TRBV15 and TRBJ2-7, is as follows: DAMVIQNPRYQVTQFGKPVTLSCSQTLNHNVMYWYQQKSSQAPKLLFHYYDKDFNNEADTPDNFQSRRPNTSFCFLDIRSPGLGDTAMYLCATSRGQGPYEQYFGPGTRLTVT.

This clone was seen just once. This chain joins TRBV6-5 and TRBJ2-5; 10 nucleotides agree with TRBD2. With V trimmed by 2 bases and J by 4 bases, 4 bases remained unmatched. CDR3 length: 15 amino acids. Germline CDR1 and CDR2: MNHEY and SVGAGI. CDR3 sequence (DNA): TGTGCCAGCAGTTACGGACCTAGCGGGGGAGAGACCCAGTACTTC. Protein sequence: CASSYGPSGGETQYF.

V gene TRBV5-6 combines with J gene TRBJ1-1; 8 nucleotides line up with TRBD1. The V and J ends lost 5 bases and 4 bases, in that order; junction bases with no gene match: 10. CDR1 is SGHDT and CDR2 is YYEEEE in the germline V gene. This CDR3 has 15 residues. The CDR3 region is CASSPLQGAITEAFF. The CDR3 coding sequence is TGTGCCAGCAGTCCTCTTCAGGGGGCGATCACTGAAGCTTTCTTT.

The chain links TRBV5-1 to TRBJ2-5; 13 nucleotides match TRBD2. Germline-derived CDR1 and CDR2 are SGHRS and YFSETQ. CDR3 length: 15 residues. The V and J ends lost 4 bases and 4 bases, in that order; junction bases with no gene match: 4. The DNA of the CDR3 is TGCGCCAGCAGCCGGACTAGCGGGAGTTCAGAGACCCAGTACTTC. Residues: CASSRTSGSSETQYF.

The chain has TRBV6-5 and TRBJ2-2, with 9 bases identical to TRBD1. The trim removed 6 bases at V and 4 bases at J, leaving 6 bases unmatched. The CDR3 length is 15 residues. Germline V gene sequence: CDR1 MNHEY, CDR2 SVGAGI. CDR3 nucleotides: TGTGCCAGCAGGGTACAGGGGGCGGGCACCGGGGAGCTGTTTTTT. Its protein is CASRVQGAGTGELFF.

The chain is built from TRBV6-1 and TRBJ1-4, with 8 bases matching TRBD1. Germline V gene data show CDR1 as MNHNS and CDR2 as SASEGT. V lost 3 bases, J lost 8 bases, and 8 bases stayed unmatched. The CDR3 is 15 amino acids. Here the CDR3 reads CASSDRTGYKEKLFF. CDR3 coding DNA: TGTGCCAGCAGTGACCGGACAGGGTATAAAGAAAAACTGTTTTTT.

The chain couples TRBV29-1 to TRBJ1-1; possible D gene TRBD1, 5 bases. Between the trimmed V and J ends, which lost 3 bases and 1 base, there was a span of 9 bases. CDR3 size: 13 residues. CDR1 is SQVTM, CDR2 ANQGSEA, per germline. CDR3 protein: CSVDDSTNTEAFF. The CDR3 coding sequence is TGCAGCGTTGACGACAGTACGAACACTGAAGCTTTCTTT.

This clone was observed a handful of times. The CDR3 region has the DNA TGTGCCAGCAGCCAACAGGGGGCGCAAGAAGGAGCTTTCTTT. Amino acids: CASSQQGAQEGAFF. The chain employs TRBV28 and TRBJ1-1, with 9 bases matching TRBD1. The ends lost 6 bases at V and 10 bases at J; junction bases unmatched: 12. Germline values: CDR1 MDHEN, CDR2 SYDVKM. This CDR3 is 14 amino acids long. Filled out from reference TRBV28 and TRBJ1-1, the complete variable domain reads DVKVTQSSRYLVKRTGEKVFLECVQDMDHENMFWYRQDPGLGLRLIYFSYDVKMKEKGDIPEGYSVSREKKERFSLILESASTNQTSMYLCASSQQGAQEGAFFGQGTRLTVV.